The 20 T cell receptor beta chains below all came from one sample that was sequenced in a study of cytomegalovirus exposure and HLA in healthy donors. PCR used 60 Vbeta primers and 13 Jbeta primers. Produced via immunoSEQ multiplex PCR; TCRdb's table is partial and in-frame only. The table has tens of thousands of clones, about four fifths seen once. The sample taken for sequencing was PBMCs. These receptors were obtained from a man under 40 in good health and CMV-seropositive.

This chain uses TRBV6-4 with TRBJ2-1; 11 bases line up with TRBD2. From germline, CDR1 is MRHNA and CDR2 SNTAGT. CDR3 length: 15 amino acids. With V trimmed by 4 bases and J by 7 bases, 6 bases remained unmatched. CDR3 sequence (DNA): TGTGCCAGCAGTGGTTCTAGCGGGGGGCATAATGAGCAGTTCTTC. Amino acids: CASSGSSGGHNEQFF.

This clone was seen repeatedly, ten times or more. The chain couples TRBV4-1 to TRBJ1-2; 10 bases are a match to TRBD1. This CDR3 spans 14 amino acids. CDR1 is MGHRA and CDR2 is YSYEKL in the germline V gene. J lost 9 bases, V lost 3 bases, and 7 bases had no gene match. The CDR3 sequence: CASSHPGQGESYTF. In DNA form, the CDR3 reads TGCGCCAGCAGCCACCCCGGACAGGGGGAAAGCTACACCTTC.

The V call is TRBV29-1, the J call TRBJ2-2, with a tentative D call TRBD1 (5 bases). This CDR3 spans 11 amino acids. Germline V gene lookup returns CDR1 SQVTM and CDR2 ANQGSEA. The germline V and J ends were trimmed by 4 bases and 6 bases, with 6 bases remaining between them. CDR3 protein: CSVGRAGELFF. The CDR3 DNA reads TGCAGCGTTGGCAGGGCCGGGGAGCTGTTTTTT.

The rearrangement uses TRBV4-1 and TRBJ2-2; unclear D gene. The CDR3 is 14 residues long. Trimming shortened V by 2 bases and J by 8 bases, and 12 bases separated the two germline ends. CDR1 MGHRA and CDR2 YSYEKL come from the germline V gene. The DNA for the CDR3 is TGCGCCAGCAGCCAATTTTATTTCGGGGGGGAGCTGTTTTTT. It specifies CASSQFYFGGELFF.

This clone is labeled large. The CDR3 sequence: CASSLGLGSSYNSPLHF. The CDR3 coding sequence is TGTGCCAGCAGTTTAGGGCTCGGGAGCTCCTATAATTCACCCCTCCACTTT. The rearrangement joins TRBV28 to TRBJ1-6; unclear D gene. Trimming pared 2 bases from V and 0 bases from J, leaving 11 bases between. The CDR3 loop spans 17 amino acids. The V gene's germline CDR1 is MDHEN and CDR2 SYDVKM.

The chain recombines TRBV11-2 with TRBJ2-2, with D tentatively TRBD1 (6 bases). Trimming pared 5 bases from V and 4 bases from J, leaving 17 bases between. This CDR3 region has 16 residues. The V gene's germline CDR1 is SGHAT and CDR2 FQNNGV. CDR3 protein: CASSLGQRRATGELFF. The CDR3 DNA follows: TGTGCCAGCAGCCTAGGACAGAGAAGGGCCACCGGGGAGCTGTTTTTT.

This clone was observed a few times. The chain links TRBV28 to TRBJ1-1; no reliable D call. The CDR3 runs to 13 residues. Germline V gene data show CDR1 as MDHEN and CDR2 as SYDVKM. V was shortened by 1 base and J by 1 base, with 4 bases between the two germline ends. The DNA of the CDR3 is TGTGCCAGCAGTTTATACGGGAACACTGAAGCTTTCTTT. Its translation: CASSLYGNTEAFF.

The V call is TRBV7-3, the J call TRBJ2-7; the D is unclear. Deletions cut 1 base from V and 4 bases from J, with 14 bases between. Germline CDR1 reads SGHTA; CDR2 reads FQGTGA. The CDR3 is 15 residues long. The CDR3 DNA follows: TGTGCCAGCAGCTTAATGGGCAGTTTAGGATACGAGCAGTACTTC. It encodes CASSLMGSLGYEQYF.

This chain joins TRBV28 and TRBJ1-5; the match to TRBD1 covers 9 bases. The ends lost 0 bases at V and 7 bases at J; junction bases unmatched: 7. CDR1 is MDHEN, CDR2 SYDVKM, per germline. This CDR3 contains 16 residues. For the CDR3, the DNA is TGTGCCAGCAGTTTATGGGGGACAGGGAAACGACAGCCCCAGCATTTT. As protein: CASSLWGTGKRQPQHF.

This chain links TRBV6-5 with TRBJ2-2; tentative D call: TRBD1 (6 bases). The CDR3 has 15 residues. Trimming left V 2 bases short and J 3 bases short, with 10 bases between. Looked up from germline, CDR1 is MNHEY and CDR2 is SVGAGI. CDR3 sequence: CASSYLGHDTGELFF. The CDR3 DNA reads as TGTGCCAGCAGTTACCTGGGACACGACACCGGGGAGCTGTTTTTT.

The table lists this clone with a few counts. V and J are TRBV4-1 and TRBJ1-1; D ambiguous. There are 14 residues in the CDR3. Trimming shortened V by 5 bases and J by 4 bases, and 14 bases separated the two germline ends. Germline V gene lookup returns CDR1 MGHRA and CDR2 YSYEKL. Written as DNA, the CDR3 is TGCGCCAGCAGCGAGTGGGAGGGTTCCACTGAAGCTTTCTTT. Its translation is CASSEWEGSTEAFF.

The rearrangement uses TRBV28 and TRBJ2-7, with D perhaps TRBD2 (5 bases). V dropped 5 bases and J dropped 2 bases, with 13 bases sitting between them. Germline lookup yields CDR1 MDHEN and CDR2 SYDVKM. CDR3 length: 14 amino acids. The CDR3 region is CASSPNGVPYEQYF. CDR3 sequence (DNA): TGTGCCAGCAGTCCCAACGGGGTACCCTACGAGCAGTACTTC.

The chain recombines TRBV18 with TRBJ2-2, with no clear D. Trimming removed 3 bases at V and 5 bases at J, with 13 bases between. Germline assignment: CDR1 KGHSH and CDR2 LQKENI. The CDR3 consists of 15 residues. The CDR3 region is CASSPDNPRTGELFF. The CDR3 DNA reads TGTGCCAGCTCACCTGACAACCCGAGAACCGGGGAGCTGTTTTTT.

The V call is TRBV7-9, the J call TRBJ1-2, with D perhaps matching TRBD1 (5 bases). The CDR3 consists of 15 residues. Deletions cut 3 bases from V and 4 bases from J, with 15 bases between. Germline V CDR1 and CDR2: SEHNR, FQNEAQ (reference sequence). CDR3 sequence: CASSLSLSQGYGYTF. The CDR3 bases are TGTGCCAGCAGCTTGTCACTTTCCCAGGGCTATGGCTACACCTTC.

The chain carries TRBV19 and TRBJ2-1, with 11 bases aligning to TRBD2. Germline V gene sequence: CDR1 LNHDA, CDR2 SQIVND (reference sequence). The CDR3 has 16 amino acids. Germline trimming cut 7 bases from V and 5 bases from J; bases unmatched to any gene: 10. The CDR3 bases are TGTGCCAGTACTGGGACTAGCGGAGCCCGGAACAATGAGCAGTTCTTC. Its translation: CASTGTSGARNNEQFF.

CDR3: CATQEGTGQNQPQHF. CDR3 sequence (DNA): TGTGCCACCCAGGAGGGGACAGGGCAGAATCAGCCCCAGCATTTT. The genes are TRBV10-3 and TRBJ1-5, with 9 positions matching TRBD1. With 10 bases clipped from V and 4 bases from J, the junction kept 11 bases outside the gene matches. CDR3 length equals 15 residues. Germline CDR1 and CDR2: ENHRY and SYGVKD.

As DNA, the CDR3 is TGTGCCAGCAGTCCAACACAGGGGGCAGGCTCACCCCTCCACTTT. Translating gives CASSPTQGAGSPLHF. The chain has TRBV28 and TRBJ1-6; TRBD1 matches at 9 bases. Per germline, CDR1 MDHEN and CDR2 SYDVKM. Trimming at V came to 5 bases and at J to 10 bases, leaving 9 bases not matched to a gene. CDR3 length equals 15 residues.

In its sample, this clone was seen once. The J gene is TRBJ2-3, the V gene TRBV9, with a tentative D call TRBD2 (5 bases). CDR1 is SGDLS, CDR2 YYNGEE, per germline. The length of the CDR3 is 17 residues. V lost 0 bases to trimming and J lost 2 bases, with 16 bases between them. As DNA, the CDR3 is TGTGCCAGCAGCGTAGGAGGAGGCAGGTCCCCCACAGATACGCAGTATTTT. Protein sequence: CASSVGGGRSPTDTQYF.

The CDR3 spells CSKEDREAFF. CDR3 nucleotide sequence: TGCAGTAAGGAGGACAGAGAAGCTTTCTTT. The V gene is TRBV20-1, the J gene TRBJ1-1, with D possibly being TRBD1 (6 bases). Germline CDR1 reads DFQATT; CDR2 reads SNEGSKA (reference sequence). V lost 8 bases to trimming and J lost 8 bases, with 12 bases between them. The CDR3 extends over 10 amino acids.

This sequence joins TRBV7-9 and TRBJ1-1, with D possibly matching TRBD1 (6 bases). V lost 5 bases and J lost 4, with 17 bases in between. CDR1 SEHNR and CDR2 FQNEAQ come from the germline V gene (reference sequence). The CDR3 is 15 amino acids. The CDR3 protein is CASSPGQRGVTEAFF. The CDR3 DNA follows: TGTGCCAGCAGCCCGGGACAACGAGGGGTCACTGAAGCTTTCTTT.